This TCR beta chain derives from a study of blood T cells in healthy people across ages. The second PCR ran 7 to 11 cycles with a sample-barcoded 5' primer and J-beta primers. TCRdb processed the 5' RACE reads anew with MiXCR; each CDR3 protein has one entry. The table has 780,000 or so distinct CDR3 sequences, roughly 50% seen once. This clonotype has a handful of counts. Its specificity is not known. Germline V CDR1 and CDR2: SEHNR, FQNEAQ (reference sequence). The CDR3 covers 14 residues. Between the trimmed V and J ends, which lost 5 bases and 5 bases, there was a span of 16 bases. Study results and limitations: A roughly linear age-dependent decrease characterized TCR beta diversity per million T cells.

Total RNA was extracted at no less than 6 micrograms per sample. This clonotype was obtained from a man of 80 years or more in good health. The sample taken for sequencing was blood. The V call is TRBV7-9, the J call TRBJ2-7, with D possibly being TRBD2 (6 bases). As DNA, the CDR3 is TGTGCCAGCAGCCCGGGAGCAGGGAATAACGAGCAGTACTTC. Its translation: CASSPGAGNNEQYF.